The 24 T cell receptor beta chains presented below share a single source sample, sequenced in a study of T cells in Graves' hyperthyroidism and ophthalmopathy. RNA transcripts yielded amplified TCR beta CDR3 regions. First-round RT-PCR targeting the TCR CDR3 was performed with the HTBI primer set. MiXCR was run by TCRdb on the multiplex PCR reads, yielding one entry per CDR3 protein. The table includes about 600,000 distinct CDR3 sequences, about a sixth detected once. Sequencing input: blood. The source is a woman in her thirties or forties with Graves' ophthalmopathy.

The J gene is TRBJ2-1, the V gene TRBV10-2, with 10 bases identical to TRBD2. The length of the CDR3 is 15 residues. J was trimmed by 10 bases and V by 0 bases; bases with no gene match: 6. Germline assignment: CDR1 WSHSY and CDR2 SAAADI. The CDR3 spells CASSESSSGGGEQFF. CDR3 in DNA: TGCGCCAGCAGTGAGTCCTCTAGCGGGGGCGGGGAGCAGTTCTTC.

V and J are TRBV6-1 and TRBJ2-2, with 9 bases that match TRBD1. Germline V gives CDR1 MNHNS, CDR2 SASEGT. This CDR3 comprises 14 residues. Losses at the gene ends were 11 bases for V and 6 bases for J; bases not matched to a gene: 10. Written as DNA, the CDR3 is TGTGCCTGCCGGGACAGGGAGCGTTCCGGGGAGCTGTTTTTT. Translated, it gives CACRDRERSGELFF.

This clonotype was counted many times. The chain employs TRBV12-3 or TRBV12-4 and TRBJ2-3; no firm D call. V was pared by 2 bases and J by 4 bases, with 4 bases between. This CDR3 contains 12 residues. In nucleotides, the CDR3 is TGTGCCAGCAGTTTACCGTCAGATACGCAGTATTTT. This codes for CASSLPSDTQYF.

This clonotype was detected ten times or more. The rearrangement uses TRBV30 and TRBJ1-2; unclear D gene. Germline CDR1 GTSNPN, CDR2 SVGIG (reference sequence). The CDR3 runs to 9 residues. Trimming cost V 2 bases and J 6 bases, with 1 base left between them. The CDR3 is CAWSHGYTF. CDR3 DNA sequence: TGTGCCTGGAGTCATGGCTACACCTTC.

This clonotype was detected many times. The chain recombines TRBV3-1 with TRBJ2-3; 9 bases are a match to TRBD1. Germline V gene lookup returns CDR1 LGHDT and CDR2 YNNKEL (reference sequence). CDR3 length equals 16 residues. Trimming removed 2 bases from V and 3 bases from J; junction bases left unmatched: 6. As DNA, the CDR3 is TGTGCCAGCAGCCAAATCGACAGGGGGGGGACAGATACGCAGTATTTT. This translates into CASSQIDRGGTDTQYF.

The CDR3 region is CASSPGGEGGYGYTF. The CDR3 DNA sequence: TGTGCCAGCAGCCCCGGGGGGGAGGGTGGCTATGGCTACACCTTC. This sequence joins TRBV28 and TRBJ1-2; the D gene is possibly TRBD1 (5 bases). This CDR3 comprises 15 residues. V was clipped by 6 bases and J by 4 bases, with 18 bases between them. Germline V gene data show CDR1 as MDHEN and CDR2 as SYDVKM.

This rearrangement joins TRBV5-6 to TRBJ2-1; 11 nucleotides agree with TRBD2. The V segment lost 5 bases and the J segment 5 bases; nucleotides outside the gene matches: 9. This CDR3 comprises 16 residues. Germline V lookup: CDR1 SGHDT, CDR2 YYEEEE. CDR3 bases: TGTGCCAGCAGTTATCTAGCGGGGGGTTTCCACAATGAGCAGTTCTTC. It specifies CASSYLAGGFHNEQFF. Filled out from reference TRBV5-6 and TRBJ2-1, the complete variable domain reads DAGVTQSPTHLIKTRGQQVTLRCSPKSGHDTVSWYQQALGQGPQFIFQYYEEEERQRGNFPDRFSGHQFPNYSSELNVNALLLGDSALYLCASSYLAGGFHNEQFFGPGTRLTVL.

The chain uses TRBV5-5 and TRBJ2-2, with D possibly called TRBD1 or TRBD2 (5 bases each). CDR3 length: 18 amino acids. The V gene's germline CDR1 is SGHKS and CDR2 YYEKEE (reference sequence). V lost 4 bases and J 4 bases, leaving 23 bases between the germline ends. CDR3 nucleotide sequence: TGTGCCAGCAGCCTAAGGTCGGCGGGCCAAGGGACCACCGGGGAGCTGTTTTTT. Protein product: CASSLRSAGQGTTGELFF.

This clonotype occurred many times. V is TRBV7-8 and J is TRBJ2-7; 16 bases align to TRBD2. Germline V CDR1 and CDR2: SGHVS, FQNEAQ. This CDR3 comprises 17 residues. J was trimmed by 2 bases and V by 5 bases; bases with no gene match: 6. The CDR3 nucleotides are TGTGCCAGCAGCATACCGGGACTAGCGGGAGGGCCCTACGAGCAGTACTTC. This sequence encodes CASSIPGLAGGPYEQYF.

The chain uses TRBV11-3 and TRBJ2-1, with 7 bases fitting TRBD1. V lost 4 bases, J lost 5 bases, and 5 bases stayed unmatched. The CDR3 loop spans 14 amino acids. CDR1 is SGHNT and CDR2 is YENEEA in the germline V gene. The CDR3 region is CASSSPDRDNEQFF. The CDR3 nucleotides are TGTGCCAGCAGCTCCCCAGACAGGGACAATGAGCAGTTCTTC.

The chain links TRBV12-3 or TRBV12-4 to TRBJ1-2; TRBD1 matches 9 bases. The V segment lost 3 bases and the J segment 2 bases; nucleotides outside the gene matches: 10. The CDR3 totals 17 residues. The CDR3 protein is CASSFEDRGDGNYGYTF. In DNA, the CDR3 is TGTGCCAGCAGTTTTGAGGACAGGGGTGACGGCAACTATGGCTACACCTTC.

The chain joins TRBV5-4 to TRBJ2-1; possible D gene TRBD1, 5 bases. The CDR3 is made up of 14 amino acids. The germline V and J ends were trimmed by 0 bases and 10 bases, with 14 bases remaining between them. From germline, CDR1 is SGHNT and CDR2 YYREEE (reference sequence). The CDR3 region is CASSLEGAGREQFF. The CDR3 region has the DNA TGTGCCAGCAGCTTGGAAGGGGCTGGCAGGGAGCAGTTCTTC.

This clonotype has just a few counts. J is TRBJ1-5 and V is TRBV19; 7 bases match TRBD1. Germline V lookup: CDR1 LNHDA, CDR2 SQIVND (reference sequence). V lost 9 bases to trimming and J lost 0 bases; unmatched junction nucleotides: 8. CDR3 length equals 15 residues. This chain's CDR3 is CASKTGDYSNQPQHF. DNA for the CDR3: TGTGCCAGCAAAACAGGGGATTATAGCAATCAGCCCCAGCATTTT.

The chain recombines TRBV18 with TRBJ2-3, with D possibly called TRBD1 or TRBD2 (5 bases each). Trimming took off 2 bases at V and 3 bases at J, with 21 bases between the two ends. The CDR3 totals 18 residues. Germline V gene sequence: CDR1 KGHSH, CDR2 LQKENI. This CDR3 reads CASSPYTEGPPKTDTQYF. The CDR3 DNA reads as TGTGCCAGCTCACCATATACAGAGGGACCACCTAAAACAGATACGCAGTATTTT.

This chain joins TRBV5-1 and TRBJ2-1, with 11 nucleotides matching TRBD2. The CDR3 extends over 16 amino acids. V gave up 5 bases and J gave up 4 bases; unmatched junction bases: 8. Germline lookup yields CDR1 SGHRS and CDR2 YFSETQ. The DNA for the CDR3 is TGCGCCAGCAGAACGGGACTAGCGGAGATTTACAATGAGCAGTTCTTC. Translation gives CASRTGLAEIYNEQFF.

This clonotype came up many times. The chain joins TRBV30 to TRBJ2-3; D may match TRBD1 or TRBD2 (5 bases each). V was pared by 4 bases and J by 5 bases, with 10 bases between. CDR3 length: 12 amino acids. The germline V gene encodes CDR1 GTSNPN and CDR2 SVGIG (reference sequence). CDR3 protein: CAWTTGLDTQYF. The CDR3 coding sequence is TGTGCCTGGACTACGGGGCTAGATACGCAGTATTTT.

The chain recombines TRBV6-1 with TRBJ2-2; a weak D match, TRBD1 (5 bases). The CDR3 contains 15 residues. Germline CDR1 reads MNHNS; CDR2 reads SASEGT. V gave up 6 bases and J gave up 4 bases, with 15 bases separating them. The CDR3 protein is CASRDSNKATGELFF. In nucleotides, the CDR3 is TGTGCCAGCAGAGACAGCAATAAAGCCACCGGGGAGCTGTTTTTT.

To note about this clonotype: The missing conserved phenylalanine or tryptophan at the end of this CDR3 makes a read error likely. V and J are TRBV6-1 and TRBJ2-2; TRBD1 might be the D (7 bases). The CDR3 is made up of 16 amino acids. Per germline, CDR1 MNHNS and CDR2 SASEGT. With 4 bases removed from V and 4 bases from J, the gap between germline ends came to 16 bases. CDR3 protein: CASSVSYRGGTGELFL. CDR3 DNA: TGTGCCAGCAGTGTGTCCTACAGGGGAGGCACCGGGGAGCTGTTTCTT.

The CDR3 region is CSAMGLAGVYNEQFF. As DNA, the CDR3 is TGCAGTGCTATGGGACTAGCGGGAGTATACAATGAGCAGTTCTTC. The V and J genes are TRBV20-1 and TRBJ2-1; 14 bases are shared with TRBD2. V dropped 4 bases and J dropped 4; count of bases not matched to a gene: 3. Germline CDR1 DFQATT, CDR2 SNEGSKA (reference sequence). This CDR3 has 15 amino acids.

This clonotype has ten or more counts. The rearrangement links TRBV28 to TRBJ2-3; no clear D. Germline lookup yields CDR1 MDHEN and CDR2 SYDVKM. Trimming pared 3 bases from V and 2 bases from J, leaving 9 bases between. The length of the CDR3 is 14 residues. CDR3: CASSLVLPTDTQYF. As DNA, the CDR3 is TGTGCCAGCAGTTTGGTCCTACCCACAGATACGCAGTATTTT. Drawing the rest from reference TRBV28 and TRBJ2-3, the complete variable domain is DVKVTQSSRYLVKRTGEKVFLECVQDMDHENMFWYRQDPGLGLRLIYFSYDVKMKEKGDIPEGYSVSREKKERFSLILESASTNQTSMYLCASSLVLPTDTQYFGPGTRLTVL.

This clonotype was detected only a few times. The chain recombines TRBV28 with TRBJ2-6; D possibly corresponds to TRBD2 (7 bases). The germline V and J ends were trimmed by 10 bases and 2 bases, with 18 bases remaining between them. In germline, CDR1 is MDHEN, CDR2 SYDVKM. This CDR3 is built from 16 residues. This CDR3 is CATQTGGQTGANVLTF. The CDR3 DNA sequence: TGTGCCACCCAGACGGGGGGCCAAACTGGGGCCAACGTCCTGACTTTC.

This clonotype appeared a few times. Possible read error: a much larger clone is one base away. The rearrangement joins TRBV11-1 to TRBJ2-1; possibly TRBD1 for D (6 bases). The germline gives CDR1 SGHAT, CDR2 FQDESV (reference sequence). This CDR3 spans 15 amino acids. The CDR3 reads CASSFGTSSYNGQFF. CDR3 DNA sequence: TGTGCCAGCAGCTTCGGGACAAGCTCCTACAATGGGCAGTTCTTC.

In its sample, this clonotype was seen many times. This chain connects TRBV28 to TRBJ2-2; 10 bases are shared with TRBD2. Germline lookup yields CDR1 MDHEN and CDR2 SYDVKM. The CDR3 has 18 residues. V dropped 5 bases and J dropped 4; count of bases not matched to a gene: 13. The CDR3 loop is CASSPGTSVTTVTGELFF. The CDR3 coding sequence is TGTGCCAGCAGTCCCGGGACTAGCGTCACCACGGTCACCGGGGAGCTGTTTTTT.

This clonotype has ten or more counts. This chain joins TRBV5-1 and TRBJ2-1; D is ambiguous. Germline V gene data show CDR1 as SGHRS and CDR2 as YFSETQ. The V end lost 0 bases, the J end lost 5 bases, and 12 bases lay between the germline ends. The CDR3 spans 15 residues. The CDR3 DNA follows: TGCGCCAGCAGCTTGGGTCGACCTACAAACAATGAGCAGTTCTTC. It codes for CASSLGRPTNNEQFF.